The 21 T cell receptor beta chains listed next were all sequenced from one sample in a study of cytomegalovirus exposure and HLA in healthy donors (dated by TCRdb to about 2017). The protocol used for the library was the immunoSEQ multiplex PCR assay. For the multiplex PCR, a mixture combining 60 forward primers for TCR Vbeta segments and 13 reverse primers for TCR Jbeta segments was used. TCRdb holds this immuneACCESS table with in-frame rearrangements only. Some clones are missing; in checked studies, unresolved V genes explain under half, and the rest has no known cause. The sample profile shows about 110,000 clones; over 65% of them were found once. The ten largest clonotypes hold 5.4% of the sample. Sequenced: PBMCs. The receptors here all came from a woman in her twenties or thirties in good health and CMV-seropositive.

This clone was recorded only once. An end of the junction differs from the germline gene, which may be a read error. J is TRBJ2-1 and V is TRBV25-1; perhaps TRBD2 as D (6 bases). This CDR3 spans 17 amino acids. CDR1 and CDR2 (germline): MGHDK, SYGVNS. The CDR3 bases are TGTGCCAGCAGCGAATCCGGAGGGACGGGCTCCTACAATGAGCAGTTCTTC. Encoded protein: CASSESGGTGSYNEQFF.

This chain links TRBV29-1 with TRBJ1-2, with 7 nucleotides matching TRBD1. The CDR3 spans 12 residues. The germline CDR1 and CDR2 sequences are SQVTM and ANQGSEA. Trimming at V came to 3 bases and at J to 7 bases, leaving 5 bases not matched to a gene. CDR3 DNA sequence: TGCAGCGTTGATCAGGGGGATAGTGGCTACACCTTC. It translates to CSVDQGDSGYTF.

This clone turned up a few times. V gene TRBV2 combines with J gene TRBJ1-6; unclear D gene. The CDR3 loop spans 13 amino acids. The V end was cut by 10 bases, the J end by 9 bases, with 16 bases between. Germline V gene lookup returns CDR1 SNHLY and CDR2 FYNNEI. In DNA form, the CDR3 reads TGTGCCACTCTGGCCGATATTGGTTCACCCCTCCACTTT. Encoded protein: CATLADIGSPLHF. Full variable domain (missing parts from reference TRBV2 and TRBJ1-6): EPEVTQTPSHQVTQMGQEVILRCVPISNHLYFYWYRQILGQKVEFLVSFYNNEISEKSEIFDDQFSVERPDGSNFTLKIRSTKLEDSAMYFCATLADIGSPLHFGNGTRLTVT.

The genes are TRBV6-4 and TRBJ1-6, with 8 bases identical to TRBD1. This CDR3 region has 14 residues. Per germline, CDR1 MRHNA and CDR2 SNTAGT. The V and J ends lost 2 bases and 10 bases, in that order; junction bases with no gene match: 4. The CDR3 reads CASSDRDRNSPLHF. CDR3 coding DNA: TGTGCCAGCAGTGACCGGGACAGGAACTCACCCCTCCACTTT.

The rearrangement joins TRBV30 to TRBJ1-6; D is possibly TRBD1 (6 bases). Deletions cut 4 bases from V and 9 bases from J, with 13 bases between. From germline, CDR1 is GTSNPN and CDR2 SVGIG (reference sequence). The CDR3 contains 13 residues. CDR3 amino acids: CAWTNRVTSPLHF. The CDR3 DNA reads as TGTGCCTGGACAAACAGGGTCACTTCACCCCTCCACTTT.

V and J are TRBV27 and TRBJ2-1; no clear D gene. V gave up 2 bases and J gave up 6 bases, with 11 bases separating them. This CDR3 region has 14 residues. Per germline, CDR1 MNHEY and CDR2 SMNVEV (reference sequence). As DNA, the CDR3 is TGTGCCAGCAGTTTACCCGCTAGTTTCAATGAGCAGTTCTTC. Protein: CASSLPASFNEQFF.

The J gene is TRBJ2-5, the V gene TRBV7-9, with D perhaps TRBD2 (6 bases). Per germline, CDR1 SEHNR and CDR2 FQNEAQ (reference sequence). V was trimmed by 4 bases and J by 2 bases, leaving 14 bases between them. There are 15 residues in the CDR3. CDR3 protein: CASSSSSEEQETQYF. The DNA for the CDR3 is TGTGCCAGCAGCTCCTCTAGCGAAGAGCAAGAGACCCAGTACTTC. Full variable domain (outside the CDR3, taken from reference TRBV7-9 and TRBJ2-5): DTGVSQNPRHKITKRGQNVTFRCDPISEHNRLYWYRQTLGQGPEFLTYFQNEAQLEKSRLLSDRFSAERPKGSFSTLEIQRTEQGDSAMYLCASSSSSEEQETQYFGPGTRLLVL.

The rearrangement links TRBV5-4 to TRBJ2-1, with 8 nucleotides matching TRBD2. The germline gives CDR1 SGHNT, CDR2 YYREEE (reference sequence). The CDR3 covers 15 residues. V was pared by 0 bases and J by 4 bases, with 3 bases of the junction left unmatched. The CDR3: CASSLEGLAYNEQFF. CDR3 DNA: TGTGCCAGCAGCTTGGAAGGACTAGCATACAATGAGCAGTTCTTC.

The chain joins TRBV19 to TRBJ2-2; the match to TRBD1 covers 8 bases. The CDR3 contains 14 residues. CDR1 and CDR2 from the germline V gene are LNHDA and SQIVND (reference sequence). Germline trimming cut 6 bases from V and 5 bases from J; bases unmatched to any gene: 5. CDR3 coding DNA: TGTGCCAGTAGAGGACAGGGATGGACCGGGGAGCTGTTTTTT. Its protein product is CASRGQGWTGELFF.

Regarding this clone: One end of the junction does not line up with germline, which may come from a read error. V and J are TRBV7-9 and TRBJ2-1; D not certain. The germline gives CDR1 SEHNR, CDR2 FQNEAQ (reference sequence). The CDR3 is 13 amino acids. CDR3 coding DNA: TGTTCCAGTAGTAAAGCGCCCTTGGATGAGCAGTTCTTC. Its protein product is CSSSKAPLDEQFF.

The chain employs TRBV5-6 and TRBJ1-4; tentatively, D is TRBD1 (6 bases). This CDR3 has 15 residues. Germline V gene lookup returns CDR1 SGHDT and CDR2 YYEEEE. V lost 0 bases and J lost 7, with 13 bases in between. The chain's CDR3 is CASSLEPGGVEKLFF. The CDR3 DNA sequence: TGTGCCAGCAGCTTGGAACCGGGGGGCGTTGAAAAACTGTTTTTT. Using reference TRBV5-6 and TRBJ1-4 for the parts outside the CDR3, the full variable domain is DAGVTQSPTHLIKTRGQQVTLRCSPKSGHDTVSWYQQALGQGPQFIFQYYEEEERQRGNFPDRFSGHQFPNYSSELNVNALLLGDSALYLCASSLEPGGVEKLFFGSGTQLSVL.

The genes are TRBV30 and TRBJ1-6; 11 bases are shared with TRBD1. The V segment lost 5 bases and the J segment 6 bases; nucleotides outside the gene matches: 0. The CDR3 covers 13 residues. The V gene's germline CDR1 is GTSNPN and CDR2 SVGIG (reference sequence). The CDR3 DNA follows: TGTGCCTGGGGACAGGGGGCTAATTCACCCCTCCACTTT. Translation gives CAWGQGANSPLHF.

The chain combines TRBV30 with TRBJ2-1, with 7 bases that match TRBD2. J gave up 3 bases and V 0 bases, and 5 bases lay outside the gene matches. The CDR3 length is 15 residues. From germline, CDR1 is GTSNPN and CDR2 SVGIG (reference sequence). The CDR3 DNA sequence: TGTGCCTGGAGTGTACGCGGGAGACTCTACAATGAGCAGTTCTTC. Encoded protein: CAWSVRGRLYNEQFF.

The chain joins TRBV6-6 to TRBJ1-1; TRBD1 might be the D (5 bases). The CDR3 runs to 15 residues. Trimming removed 2 bases from V and 4 bases from J, with 14 bases in between. Germline CDR1 and CDR2: MNHNY and SVGAGI (reference sequence). The CDR3: CASSYGAPSATEAFF. DNA of the CDR3: TGTGCCAGCAGTTACGGGGCGCCCTCGGCCACTGAAGCTTTCTTT.

The chain uses TRBV30 and TRBJ1-3, with a tentative D call TRBD1 (6 bases). The CDR3 runs to 15 residues. Deletions cut 5 bases from V and 0 bases from J, with 14 bases between. Germline CDR1 is GTSNPN and CDR2 is SVGIG (reference sequence). Here the CDR3 reads CAWDDLGASGNTIYF. The DNA of the CDR3 is TGTGCCTGGGATGACCTGGGGGCCTCTGGAAACACCATATATTTT.

The chain employs TRBV6-5 and TRBJ2-7, with 8 bases matching TRBD2. Germline CDR1 is MNHEY and CDR2 is SVGAGI. With 1 base clipped from V and 0 bases from J, the junction kept 5 bases outside the gene matches. The CDR3 has 16 amino acids. The CDR3 coding sequence is TGTGCCAGCAGTTACTGGGTAGCGGGATCCTCCTACGAGCAGTACTTC. It encodes CASSYWVAGSSYEQYF.

V gene TRBV27 combines with J gene TRBJ2-1, with D perhaps TRBD2 (5 bases). The length of the CDR3 is 14 residues. V lost 7 bases to trimming and J lost 4 bases, with 14 bases between them. The germline gives CDR1 MNHEY, CDR2 SMNVEV (reference sequence). CDR3 residues: CASTPPGLYNEQFF. CDR3 nucleotide sequence: TGTGCCAGCACCCCTCCTGGACTTTACAATGAGCAGTTCTTC.

The chain is built from TRBV15 and TRBJ2-2; D not resolved. CDR1 and CDR2 from the germline V gene are LNHNV and YYDKDF (reference sequence). This CDR3 has 15 amino acids. V lost 4 bases, J lost 1 base, and 10 bases lay in between. The CDR3 is CATSNLIGNTGELFF. As DNA, the CDR3 is TGTGCCACCAGCAATCTTATCGGGAACACCGGGGAGCTGTTTTTT.

V is TRBV5-4 and J is TRBJ1-1; TRBD1 is a possible D gene (5 bases). Germline CDR1 SGHNT, CDR2 YYREEE (reference sequence). This CDR3 has 14 residues. V lost 1 base and J lost 6, with 13 bases in between. CDR3 DNA sequence: TGTGCCAGCAGCTTGACGACAGCATCAGCTGAAGCTTTCTTT. Amino acids: CASSLTTASAEAFF.

The rearrangement links TRBV2 to TRBJ1-1, with a possible D match to TRBD1 (6 bases). The CDR3 has 15 amino acids. V lost 6 bases to trimming and J lost 1 base, with 15 bases between them. Germline V CDR1 and CDR2: SNHLY, FYNNEI. The CDR3 DNA sequence: TGTGCCAGCAGGGGCAGGGGAAGGGGGAACACTGAAGCTTTCTTT. As protein: CASRGRGRGNTEAFF.

The J gene is TRBJ1-1, the V gene TRBV11-3, with 7 bases fitting TRBD1. The J segment lost 4 bases and the V segment lost 6 bases, leaving 8 bases of the junction unmatched. This CDR3 is 14 amino acids long. Germline CDR1 and CDR2: SGHNT and YENEEA. The CDR3: CASSRTGWGTEAFF. CDR3 nucleotide sequence: TGTGCCAGCAGTAGGACAGGTTGGGGCACTGAAGCTTTCTTT.